Listed below are T cell receptor beta chains from one sample, sequenced in a study of shared T cell receptors in the human thymus. Libraries were prepared by immunoSEQ multiplex PCR; TCRdb keeps only in-frame clonotypes and omits some of them. The sample yields about 660,000 clones, about 90% seen once. The sample was also linked to a second study, of human thymus T cells.

Material: thymocytes. These receptors were obtained from a boy under two years old with a congenital heart defect. Each CDR3 is given with its conserved first and last residue. The order of the fields is J gene, clone size, V gene, D gene, CDR3 DNA, CDR3 protein. A D gene is named only where the DNA matches it firmly. Rows give clone size only sometimes, using once, few, many, or a class for an expanded clone.

>TRBJ2-7|-|TRBV28|TRBD1
TGTGCCAGCAGGGGGGGCGGGACAGGGCCCTACGAGCAGTACTTC
CASRGGGTGPYEQYF
>TRBJ1-5|-|TRBV14|TRBD1
TGTGCCAGCAGCCACCGGACAGGACCTGATCAGCCCCAGCATTTT
CASSHRTGPDQPQHF
>TRBJ2-1|-|TRBV30|-
TGTGCCTGGAGTGTCGATGGGAGAGGGTACAATGAGCAGTTCTTC
CAWSVDGRGYNEQFF
>TRBJ2-5|-|TRBV7-2|TRBD1
TGTGCCAGCAGCTTATTGAGGGGGCGAACGGTAGAGGAGACCCAGTACTTC
CASSLLRGRTVEETQYF
>TRBJ1-1|-|TRBV6-1|-
TGTGCCAGCAACCCCAGGGAGAACACTGAAGCTTTCTTT
CASNPRENTEAFF
>TRBJ1-5|-|TRBV28|-
TGTGCCAGCAGTCCAAACCCGGATCAGCCCCAGCATTTT
CASSPNPDQPQHF
>TRBJ1-2|few|TRBV6-6|-
TGTGCCAGCAAACAGGGCCAATTATATGGCTACACCTTC
CASKQGQLYGYTF
>TRBJ2-7|once|TRBV5-1|TRBD1
TGCGCCACCTTTCCGGGACAGGGGCCCTACGAGCAGTACTTC
CATFPGQGPYEQYF
>TRBJ2-6|-|TRBV5-6|TRBD1
TGTGCCAGCAGTCGGGACAGGGGGTCTGGGGCCAACGTCCTGACTTTC
CASSRDRGSGANVLTF
>TRBJ2-5|-|TRBV29-1|TRBD2
TGCAGCGTTGAAGTCGGGACTAGCGGGATAAAGACCCAGTACTTC
CSVEVGTSGIKTQYF
>TRBJ2-1|-|TRBV12-5|-
TGTGCTAGTGGTTTTTTCCTCCCCAGGGTCTCCTACAATGAGCAGTTCTTC
CASGFFLPRVSYNEQFF
>TRBJ2-7|-|TRBV27|TRBD1
TGTGCCAGCAGTAACAGGGGTGGGGGCGAGCAGTACTTC
CASSNRGGGEQYF
>TRBJ2-1|once|TRBV11-2|TRBD2
TGTGCCAGCAGCCCCGGGCGTAATACTCGGCGGGAGGGGTACAATGAGCAGTTCTTC
CASSPGRNTRREGYNEQFF
>TRBJ2-7|few|TRBV4-3|-
TGCGCCAGCAGCCTACAGTATAGGGGGAAGTACGAGCAGTACTTC
CASSLQYRGKYEQYF
>TRBJ1-1|few|TRBV29-1|TRBD1
TGCAGCGTCCCGGGGCAGGGGGTTCTTAAAGCTTTCTTT
CSVPGQGVLKAFF
>TRBJ1-2|-|TRBV5-1|TRBD1
TGCGCCAGCAGCTTGATATTACAGGGGGCTAACTATGGCTACACCTTC
CASSLILQGANYGYTF
>TRBJ2-7|-|TRBV7-2|-
TGTGCCAGCAGTTCCACAGGGTCTCACGAGCAGTACTTC
CASSSTGSHEQYF
>TRBJ1-2|-|TRBV6-5|TRBD1
TGTGCCAGCAGTTACAAACCATTGACAGGGAACTATGGCTACACCTTC
CASSYKPLTGNYGYTF
>TRBJ2-5|once|TRBV29-1|TRBD1
TGCAGCGCCGTACAGGGGGTGGAGGAGACCCAGTACTTC
CSAVQGVEETQYF
>TRBJ2-1|-|TRBV28|TRBD1
TGTGCCAGCAGTCCAAAACCTCCGGGACAGGGCACCTACAATGAGCAGTTCTTC
CASSPKPPGQGTYNEQFF
>TRBJ1-4|-|TRBV27|TRBD1
TGTGCCAGCAGTCCCTCCCAGGGGGCACATGAAAAACTGTTTTTT
CASSPSQGAHEKLFF
>TRBJ1-2|-|TRBV6-5|TRBD1
TGTGCCAGCGGGCCCGGGACAGGGCCCTATGGCTACACCTTC
CASGPGTGPYGYTF
>TRBJ2-7|once|TRBV4-1|-
TGCGCCAGCAGCCAAGATGCGGTAACCTACGAGCAGTACTTC
CASSQDAVTYEQYF
>TRBJ1-6|few|TRBV5-4|TRBD1
TGTGCCAGCAGCCCAAGGACAGGGGCGAACAATTCACCCCTCCACTTT
CASSPRTGANNSPLHF
>TRBJ1-1|-|TRBV4-1|-
TGCGCCAGCAGCCAATTCGGGACAAACCCAGGTACTGAAGCTTTCTTT
CASSQFGTNPGTEAFF
>TRBJ1-3|-|TRBV7-9|-
TGTGCCGCCGCGGAGGGAAGAAACACCATATATTTT
CAAAEGRNTIYF
>TRBJ1-1|-|TRBV9|TRBD1
TGTGCCAGCAGCGGTGGACGGGACAGGGTAGGAAGGAACACTGAAGCTTTCTTT
CASSGGRDRVGRNTEAFF
>TRBJ2-7|-|TRBV7-8|TRBD2
TGTGCCAGCAGCTTAGTCCCCGGGGAGGGCGAGCAGTACTTC
CASSLVPGEGEQYF
>TRBJ1-4|-|TRBV25-1|-
TGTGCCAGCAGTAGCCCAAGGGGCCTTGGTGAAAAACTGTTTTTT
CASSSPRGLGEKLFF
>TRBJ2-5|once|TRBV5-1|TRBD1
TGCGCCAGCAGCTTGGTACGAGGGGGCCCACAAGAGACCCAGTACTTC
CASSLVRGGPQETQYF
>TRBJ1-1|-|TRBV25-1|TRBD1
TGTGCCAGCAGTGGCGTCGGCGACAGGGTTCGGGGCACTGAAGCTTTCTTT
CASSGVGDRVRGTEAFF
>TRBJ1-4|-|TRBV14|TRBD1
TGTGCCAGCAGCCGAACGGGACAGACTAATGAAAAACTGTTTTTT
CASSRTGQTNEKLFF
>TRBJ2-3|-|TRBV9|TRBD2
TGTGCCAGCAGCGTAGGGACTAGCAGGGTCGGCGTGTTTATGCAGTATTTT
CASSVGTSRVGVFMQYF
>TRBJ2-2|-|TRBV6-1|TRBD1
TGTGCCAGCAGGGGACAGGGGAACACCGGGGAGCTGTTTTTT
CASRGQGNTGELFF
>TRBJ2-5|-|TRBV4-2|TRBD1
TGTGCCAGCAGCTTACAGGGGAATACTCAAGAGACCCAGTACTTC
CASSLQGNTQETQYF
>TRBJ1-2|-|TRBV30|-
TGTGCCTGTAGTAGGGGCGACTATGGCTACACCTTC
CACSRGDYGYTF
>TRBJ1-1|-|TRBV7-3|-
TGTGCCAGCAGCTTAGGGCAACCGAACACTGAAGCTTTCTTT
CASSLGQPNTEAFF
>TRBJ2-7|-|TRBV19|TRBD1
TGTGCCAGTAGTATCGGACAGGCGTACGAGCAGTACTTC
CASSIGQAYEQYF
>TRBJ1-1|-|TRBV9|-
TGTGCCAGCAGCCCCGGGCCGGGGGGAATCCCTGAAGCTTTCTTT
CASSPGPGGIPEAFF
>TRBJ2-1|-|TRBV29-1|TRBD1
TGCAGCGTTGGCAGGGGGATCTCCCTTTTACACAATGAGCAGTTCTTC
CSVGRGISLLHNEQFF
>TRBJ1-2|-|TRBV2|-
TGTGCCATCAAAGGGGGAGATAACTATGGCTACACCTTC
CAIKGGDNYGYTF
>TRBJ2-7|-|TRBV6-5|-
TGTGCCAGCAACCCCGTTCGGGGTATAGGCGAGCAGTACTTC
CASNPVRGIGEQYF
>TRBJ1-5|once|TRBV7-8|TRBD1
TGTGCCAGCAGCTTAGGGGGACAGGGCCGCCAGCCCCAGCATTTT
CASSLGGQGRQPQHF
>TRBJ1-2|-|TRBV5-4|-
TGTGCCAGCAGCTTGGGGCAGGGGAGAGGCTACACCTTC
CASSLGQGRGYTF
>TRBJ1-1|-|TRBV4-3|TRBD1
TGCGCCAGCAGCCAAGGGGACAGGGGAAGAGGTGAAGCTTTCTTT
CASSQGDRGRGEAFF
>TRBJ2-1|-|TRBV5-1|TRBD1
TGCGCCAGCAGCTCCGACAGGGGTCCCTACAATGAGCAGTTCTTC
CASSSDRGPYNEQFF
>TRBJ1-5|-|TRBV18|-
TGTGCCAGCTCAAGCGGACAGTACAATCAGCCCCAGCATTTT
CASSSGQYNQPQHF
>TRBJ2-2|-|TRBV5-6|TRBD2
TGTGCCAGCTGCCATGGACGGGCCTGGACTAGCGACACCGGGGAGCTGTTTTTT
CASCHGRAWTSDTGELFF
>TRBJ2-4|-|TRBV27|TRBD2
TGTGCCAGCAGCCTAGCGGGGACCAAAAACATTCAGTACTTC
CASSLAGTKNIQYF
>TRBJ1-2|-|TRBV5-1|TRBD1
TGCGCCAGCAGCCTCACGGGGGGACAGGTTGGCTACACCTTC
CASSLTGGQVGYTF
>TRBJ2-3|-|TRBV28|-
TGTGCCAGCAGTTTTATCCAGCGGCCTCAGAGCCCAGGCACAGATACGCAGTATTTT
CASSFIQRPQSPGTDTQYF
>TRBJ2-7|few|TRBV4-1|TRBD2
TGCGCCAGCAGCCAAGGTAGGACTAGCATCAACGAGCAGTACTTC
CASSQGRTSINEQYF
>TRBJ2-3|-|TRBV15|TRBD2
TGTGCCACCAGCAGAGATTCTAGATCTGGGGCGGGAGGGCCGGATACGCAGTATTTT
CATSRDSRSGAGGPDTQYF
>TRBJ1-6|-|TRBV30|TRBD1
TGTGCCTGGAGTGTACGAAAGGACAGGGGAAATTCACCCCTCCACTTT
CAWSVRKDRGNSPLHF
>TRBJ2-7|-|TRBV6-4|-
TGTGCCAGCAGTGACGCCTCAGACAGGCTTGCCTACGAGCAGTACTTC
CASSDASDRLAYEQYF
>TRBJ2-5|once|TRBV5-8|-
TGTGCCAGCAGTACGTCCCGGGAGACCCAGTACTTC
CASSTSRETQYF
>TRBJ1-5|-|TRBV30|-
TGTGCCTGGAGTGTATTGGCAGGCAGCAATCAGCCCCAGCATTTT
CAWSVLAGSNQPQHF
>TRBJ2-3|-|TRBV12-5|-
TGTGTCCAACAGAGCACAGATACGCAGTATTTT
CVQQSTDTQYF